This T cell receptor beta chain stems from a study of blood T cell repertoires in COVID-19 (dated by TCRdb to about 2020). As for the study more broadly: Samples covering the acute and convalescent phases of COVID-19 were provided by collaborators in the United States, Italy and Spain. Subjects who had been exposed to COVID-19, were actively infected with it, or had recovered from it provided the deeply sampled blood TCRbeta repertoires that made up the dataset. A de-identified subject ID, COVID-19 status, age in years and sex were almost always included in the sample metadata. Samples were obtained from the ongoing ImmuneRACE study (first 160 participants) and from over a thousand subjects provided by 6 global collaborators. Where available, HLA class I and class II types were obtained from metadata supplied by the sample provider rather than from assay-based typing. A freely available public database, intended as a resource for researchers studying the immune response to SARS-CoV-2, is where the repertoires were released. The prospective study material was composed of cDNA or gDNA derived from T cells, B-cell-depleted T cells, or PBMCs. Here is what the overall study found, with its caveats: The amount of clinical and demographic metadata varied by source and participant and was provided uncurated.

The collaborating institutions used their own protocols to collect whole blood in K2EDTA tubes. For TCRbeta analysis, collaborator samples were shipped as frozen whole blood, as isolated PBMCs, or as DNA extracted from either sample type. As to this clone: The antigen this receptor binds is unknown. No base-level quality is on record; no much larger clone is a single base apart.

TCRbeta CDR3 regions were amplified from genomic DNA using the immunoSEQ Assay, a bias-controlled multiplex PCR. The original pipeline was this. The number of nucleated cells in each sample was estimated from the amplification of reference gene primers within the assay. Sequence reads were collapsed and filtered to measure the absolute abundance of every unique TCRbeta CDR3 rearrangement. Productive Simpson clonality was computed per sample as the square root of Simpson's diversity index over productive rearrangements. TCRdb's version of the immuneACCESS table is confined to in-frame rearrangements and falls short of the full clone set. An unresolved V gene accounts for under half of the shortfall where checked; the remainder is of unknown origin. The D gene and trimming were derived from the DNA, and the V and J assignments and clone size from that table. The sample records under 350,000 clones, 80% to 90% of which are singletons. The top ten constitute 11% of the sample.

The junction shows trimming of 7 bases on V and 1 base on J, plus 12 bases between the germline ends. CDR1 and CDR2, looked up from the germline V gene, are ENHRY and SYGVKD. The CDR3 measures 14 amino acids from cysteine to phenylalanine. Only the CDR3 part of the read is kept: 42 bases, read in frame from the first base. The rearrangement joined TRBV10-3 to TRBJ2-3; the D gene is possibly TRBD2, with 6 bases matching. The source material was peripheral blood. The TCR originated in a woman between 65 and 79 years old with acute or convalescent COVID-19. CDR3 sequence: CAITESGGTDTQYF. The DNA sequence is given as TGTGCCATCACCGAATCGGGGGGCACAGATACGCAGTATTTT.